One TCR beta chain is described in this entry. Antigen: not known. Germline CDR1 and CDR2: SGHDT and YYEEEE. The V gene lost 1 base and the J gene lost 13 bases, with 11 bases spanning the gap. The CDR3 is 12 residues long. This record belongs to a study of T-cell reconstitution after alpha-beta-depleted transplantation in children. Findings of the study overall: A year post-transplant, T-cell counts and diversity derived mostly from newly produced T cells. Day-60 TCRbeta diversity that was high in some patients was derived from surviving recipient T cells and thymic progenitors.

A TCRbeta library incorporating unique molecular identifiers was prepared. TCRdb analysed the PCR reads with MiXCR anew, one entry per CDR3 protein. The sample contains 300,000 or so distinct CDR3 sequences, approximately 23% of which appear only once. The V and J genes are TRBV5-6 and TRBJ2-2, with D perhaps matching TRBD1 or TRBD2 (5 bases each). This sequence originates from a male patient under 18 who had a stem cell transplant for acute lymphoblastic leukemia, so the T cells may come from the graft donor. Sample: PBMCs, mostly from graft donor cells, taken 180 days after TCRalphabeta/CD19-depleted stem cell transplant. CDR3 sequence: CASSLLRDVLFF. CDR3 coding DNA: TGTGCCAGCAGCTTGCTCAGGGACGTGCTGTTTTTT. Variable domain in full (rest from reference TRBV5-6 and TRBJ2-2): DAGVTQSPTHLIKTRGQQVTLRCSPKSGHDTVSWYQQALGQGPQFIFQYYEEEERQRGNFPDRFSGHQFPNYSSELNVNALLLGDSALYLCASSLLRDVLFFGEGSRLTVL.